This is a list of T cell receptor beta chains from one sample in a study of shared clonotypes between healthy human individuals. Generated by immunoSEQ multiplex PCR, the TCRdb table keeps only in-frame clones and is missing some. This table holds about 1 million clones, approximately 70% found once. Sample: memory CD4+ T cells sorted from blood. All receptors come from a man younger than 30 in good health. Each CDR3 is given with its conserved first and last residue. A D gene is named only where the DNA matches it firmly. The listing skips clone size in some rows; elsewhere it reads once, few, many or a size class.

d_call j_call clone_size v_call cdr3_aa cdr3_nt
TRBD1 TRBJ2-3 once TRBV28 CASSKTGHTDTQYF TGTGCCAGCAGCAAGACAGGGCACACAGATACGCAGTATTTT
- TRBJ2-3 - TRBV7-2 CASSLNVAGGTDTQYF TGTGCCAGCAGCTTAAACGTCGCAGGGGGCACAGATACGCAGTATTTT
TRBD2 TRBJ2-7 - TRBV4-3 CASSPRTSGSHEQYF TGCGCCAGCAGCCCGAGAACTAGCGGGAGCCACGAGCAGTACTTC
- TRBJ1-3 - TRBV30 CAWIRGRTGNTIYF TGTGCCTGGATTAGGGGACGGACTGGAAACACCATATATTTT
TRBD1 TRBJ2-5 - TRBV7-7 CASSQTGERETQYF TGTGCTAGCAGTCAGACAGGGGAGAGGGAGACCCAGTACTTC
- TRBJ2-7 - TRBV7-6 CASSSQTREQYF TGTGCCAGCAGCTCGCAGACCCGAGAGCAGTACTTC
- TRBJ1-1 - TRBV18 CASSPRPPGEGTEAFF TGTGCCAGCTCACCGCGACCTCCGGGGGAGGGGACTGAAGCTTTCTTT
TRBD2 TRBJ2-2 - TRBV30 CAWNGISGFQSGELFF TGTGCCTGGAACGGGATTAGCGGGTTTCAGTCCGGGGAGCTGTTTTTT
TRBD2 TRBJ2-7 - TRBV5-1 CASSGGPKHEQYF TGCGCCAGCTCGGGAGGGCCGAAGCACGAGCAGTACTTC
- TRBJ1-4 - TRBV19 CASSRRGLANEKLFF TGTGCCAGTAGTAGGAGGGGACTTGCTAATGAAAAACTGTTTTTT
- TRBJ2-5 - TRBV5-1 CASSLDPGLPPRTQYF TGCGCCAGCAGCTTGGACCCCGGTTTACCCCCCCGGACCCAGTACTTC
TRBD2 TRBJ2-1 - TRBV4-1 CASSRGLAEGNEQFF TGCGCCAGCAGCCGGGGACTAGCGGAGGGAAATGAGCAGTTCTTC
- TRBJ2-5 - TRBV7-3 CASSGGAQETQYF TGTGCCAGCAGCGGCGGGGCACAAGAGACCCAGTACTTC
- TRBJ2-3 - TRBV28 CASSPATAPGLGGEGDTQYF TGTGCCAGCAGTCCAGCGACGGCCCCTGGCCTTGGGGGAGAAGGAGATACGCAGTATTTT
- TRBJ2-2 few TRBV18 CASSPRTVMGTGELFF TGTGCCAGCTCACCACGGACGGTAATGGGAACCGGGGAGCTGTTTTTT
- TRBJ2-4 - TRBV19 CASSIAEGVKNIQYF TGTGCCAGTAGTATAGCGGAAGGGGTCAAAAACATTCAGTACTTC
- TRBJ1-2 - TRBV4-2 CASSQVTGTRYHGYTF TGTGCCAGCAGCCAAGTTACTGGGACTCGATATCATGGCTACACCTTC
TRBD1 TRBJ1-5 - TRBV28 CASSSPDRVSNQPQHF TGTGCCAGCAGTTCGCCCGACAGGGTGAGCAATCAGCCCCAGCATTTT
TRBD1 TRBJ2-5 - TRBV4-3 CASSQAYGTGGLQETQYF TGCGCCAGCAGCCAAGCTTACGGGACAGGGGGCCTCCAAGAGACCCAGTACTTC
- TRBJ1-5 - TRBV11-2 CASSAWDNQPQHF TGTGCCAGCAGCGCCTGGGACAATCAGCCCCAGCATTTT
- TRBJ2-7 - TRBV2 CASSNSYEQYF TGTGCCAGCAGTAACTCCTACGAGCAGTACTTC
- TRBJ2-1 - TRBV5-1 CASSLRDKLSYNEQFF TGCGCCAGCAGCCTGCGGGACAAACTCTCCTACAATGAGCAGTTCTTC
TRBD1 TRBJ1-2 - TRBV19 CASSNGQGLPNYGYTF TGTGCCAGTAGCAATGGACAGGGCCTACCTAACTATGGCTACACCTTC
- TRBJ2-3 - TRBV5-1 CASSSTTVRTDTQYF TGCGCCAGCAGCTCCACAACCGTTCGCACAGATACGCAGTATTTT
- TRBJ2-7 - TRBV5-1 CASSSYPGYEQYF TGCGCCAGCAGCTCCTACCCCGGCTACGAGCAGTACTTC
- TRBJ1-2 - TRBV13 CASSLDRRSYGYTF TGTGCCAGCAGCCTTGACAGAAGGAGCTATGGCTACACCTTC
TRBD2 TRBJ2-2 - TRBV5-1 CASSLELAGNTGELFF TGCGCCAGCAGCTTGGAGCTAGCGGGGAACACCGGGGAGCTGTTTTTT
- TRBJ2-7 - TRBV18 CASSPRSGRPYEQYF TGTGCCAGCTCACCACGCAGCGGTAGACCCTACGAGCAGTACTTC
- TRBJ1-2 - TRBV4-2 CASSGGMTNYGYTF TGTGCCAGCAGCGGGGGAATGACTAACTATGGCTACACCTTC
TRBD2 TRBJ2-3 - TRBV30 CAWSGGRGAGTQYF TGTGCCTGGAGTGGGGGGCGGGGGGCAGGTACGCAGTATTTT
TRBD1 TRBJ1-2 - TRBV2 CASSGDRGENYGYTF TGTGCCAGCAGTGGGGACAGGGGGGAGAACTATGGCTACACCTTC
- TRBJ1-5 - TRBV11-2 CASSQNRVQPQHF TGTGCCAGCAGCCAAAACAGGGTTCAGCCCCAGCATTTT
- TRBJ2-6 - TRBV5-4 CASGVSGANVLTF TGTGCCAGCGGTGTTTCTGGGGCCAACGTCCTGACTTTC
TRBD1 TRBJ1-6 once TRBV27 CASSKTGVNSPLHF TGTGCCAGCAGTAAAACAGGGGTGAATTCACCCCTCCACTTT
- TRBJ2-2 - TRBV6-1 CASSGGPGSRTGELFF TGTGCCAGCAGTGGGGGGCCAGGGAGCAGGACCGGGGAGCTGTTTTTT
TRBD1 TRBJ2-7 few TRBV6-1 CASNPFRQGGEQYF TGTGCCAGCAACCCTTTCCGACAGGGGGGCGAGCAGTACTTC
- TRBJ2-2 few TRBV4-3 CASSQDSFGELFF TGCGCCAGCAGCCAAGACTCGTTCGGGGAGCTGTTTTTT
- TRBJ2-2 - TRBV6-5 CASRDPNTGELFF TGTGCCAGCAGGGACCCCAACACCGGGGAGCTGTTTTTT
TRBD2 TRBJ2-3 - TRBV27 CASSSPAREGDTQYF TGTGCCAGCAGTTCCCCCGCCAGGGAGGGAGATACGCAGTATTTT
- TRBJ2-7 - TRBV28 CASSFPGQSYEQYF TGTGCCAGCAGTTTTCCCGGACAGAGCTACGAGCAGTACTTC
TRBD1 TRBJ2-2 - TRBV28 CASSSGGGWTGELFF TGTGCCAGCAGTTCAGGGGGCGGGTGGACCGGGGAGCTGTTTTTT
- TRBJ2-3 once TRBV1 CTSSQDTSGGESTDTQYF TGCACCAGCAGCCAAGATACTAGCGGGGGGGAGAGCACAGATACGCAGTATTTT
- TRBJ1-4 - TRBV6-6 CASSYGNTRGSEKLFF TGTGCCAGCAGTTACGGGAACACAAGGGGGAGTGAAAAACTGTTTTTT
- TRBJ2-7 - TRBV5-1 CASSLEAGTFYEQYF TGCGCCAGCAGCTTGGAGGCAGGGACGTTTTACGAGCAGTACTTC